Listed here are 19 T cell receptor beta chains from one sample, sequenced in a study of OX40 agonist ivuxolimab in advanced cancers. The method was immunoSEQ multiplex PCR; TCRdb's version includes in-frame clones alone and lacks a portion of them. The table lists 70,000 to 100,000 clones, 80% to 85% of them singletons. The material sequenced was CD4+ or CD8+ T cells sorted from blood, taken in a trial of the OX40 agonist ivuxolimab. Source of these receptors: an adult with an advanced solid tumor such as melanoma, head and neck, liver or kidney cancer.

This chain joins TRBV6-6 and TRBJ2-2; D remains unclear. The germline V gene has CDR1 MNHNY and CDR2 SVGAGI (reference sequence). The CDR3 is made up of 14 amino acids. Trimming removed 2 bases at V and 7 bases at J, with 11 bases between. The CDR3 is CASSYIGSNGELFF. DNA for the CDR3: TGTGCCAGCAGTTACATCGGTAGTAACGGGGAGCTGTTTTTT.

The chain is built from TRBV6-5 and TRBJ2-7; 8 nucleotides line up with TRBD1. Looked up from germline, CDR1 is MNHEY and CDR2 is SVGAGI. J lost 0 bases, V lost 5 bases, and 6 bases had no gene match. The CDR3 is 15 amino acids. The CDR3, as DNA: TGTGCCAGCAGTCAACAGGGGGTAAACTCCTACGAGCAGTACTTC. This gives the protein CASSQQGVNSYEQYF.

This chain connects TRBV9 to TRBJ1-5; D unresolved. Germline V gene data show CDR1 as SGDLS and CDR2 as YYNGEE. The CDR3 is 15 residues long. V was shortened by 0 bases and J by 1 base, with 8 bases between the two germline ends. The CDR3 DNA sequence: TGTGCCAGCAGCGTAGGGGTGCGCAGCAATCAGCCCCAGCATTTT. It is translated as CASSVGVRSNQPQHF.

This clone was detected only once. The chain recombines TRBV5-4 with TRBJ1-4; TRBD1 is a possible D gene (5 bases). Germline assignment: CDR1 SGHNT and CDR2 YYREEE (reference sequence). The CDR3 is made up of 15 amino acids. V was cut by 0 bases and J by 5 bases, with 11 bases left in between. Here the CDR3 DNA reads TGTGCCAGCAGCTTGGATGGGGGAATGAATGAAAAACTGTTTTTT. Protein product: CASSLDGGMNEKLFF.

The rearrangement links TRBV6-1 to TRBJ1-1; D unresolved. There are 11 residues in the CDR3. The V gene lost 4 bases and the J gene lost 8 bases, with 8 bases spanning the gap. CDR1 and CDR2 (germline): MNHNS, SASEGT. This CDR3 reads CASSAKSEAFF. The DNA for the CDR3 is TGTGCCAGCAGTGCAAAGTCAGAAGCTTTCTTT.

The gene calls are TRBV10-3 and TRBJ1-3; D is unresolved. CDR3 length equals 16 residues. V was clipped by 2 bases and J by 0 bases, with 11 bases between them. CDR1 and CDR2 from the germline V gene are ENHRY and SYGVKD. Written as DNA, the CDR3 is TGTGCCATCAGTGAGGGCAGTTACCTCTCTGGAAACACCATATATTTT. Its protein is CAISEGSYLSGNTIYF.

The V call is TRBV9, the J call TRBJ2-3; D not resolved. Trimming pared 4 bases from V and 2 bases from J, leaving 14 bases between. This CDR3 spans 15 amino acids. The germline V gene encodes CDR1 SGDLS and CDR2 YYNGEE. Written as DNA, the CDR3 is TGTGCCAGCAGCCCCCCTCCACATGACACAGATACGCAGTATTTT. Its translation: CASSPPPHDTDTQYF.

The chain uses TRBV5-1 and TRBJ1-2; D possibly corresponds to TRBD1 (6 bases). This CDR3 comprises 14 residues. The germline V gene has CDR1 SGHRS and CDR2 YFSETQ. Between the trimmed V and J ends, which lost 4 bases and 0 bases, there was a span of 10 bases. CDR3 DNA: TGCGCCAGCAGCCCGCGGACAGCTAACTATGGCTACACCTTC. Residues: CASSPRTANYGYTF.

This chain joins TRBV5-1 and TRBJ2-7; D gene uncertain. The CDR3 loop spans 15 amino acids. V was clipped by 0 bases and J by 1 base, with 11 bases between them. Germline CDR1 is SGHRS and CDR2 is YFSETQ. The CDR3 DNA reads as TGCGCCAGCAGCTTGGCGAGTGGCCTATCCTACGAGCAGTACTTC. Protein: CASSLASGLSYEQYF.

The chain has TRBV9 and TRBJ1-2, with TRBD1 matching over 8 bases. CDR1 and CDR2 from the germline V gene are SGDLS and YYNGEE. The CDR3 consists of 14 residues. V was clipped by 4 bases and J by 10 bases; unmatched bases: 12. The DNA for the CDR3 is TGTGCCAGCAGCACCCGAACCGGGACAGGTTACTACACCTTC. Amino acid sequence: CASSTRTGTGYYTF. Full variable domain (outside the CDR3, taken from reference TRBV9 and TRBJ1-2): DSGVTQTPKHLITATGQRVTLRCSPRSGDLSVYWYQQSLDQGLQFLIQYYNGEERAKGNILERFSAQQFPDLHSELNLSSLELGDSALYFCASSTRTGTGYYTFGSGTRLTVV.

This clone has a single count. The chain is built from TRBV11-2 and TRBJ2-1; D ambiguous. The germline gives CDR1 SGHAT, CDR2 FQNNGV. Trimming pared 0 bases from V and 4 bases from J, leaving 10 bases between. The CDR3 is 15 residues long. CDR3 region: CASSLEVPAYNEQFF. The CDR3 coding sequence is TGTGCCAGCAGCTTAGAGGTCCCGGCTTACAATGAGCAGTTCTTC. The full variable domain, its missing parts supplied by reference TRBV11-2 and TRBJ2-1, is EAGVAQSPRYKIIEKRQSVAFWCNPISGHATLYWYQQILGQGPKLLIQFQNNGVVDDSQLPKDRFSAERLKGVDSTLKIQPAKLEDSAVYLCASSLEVPAYNEQFFGPGTRLTVL.

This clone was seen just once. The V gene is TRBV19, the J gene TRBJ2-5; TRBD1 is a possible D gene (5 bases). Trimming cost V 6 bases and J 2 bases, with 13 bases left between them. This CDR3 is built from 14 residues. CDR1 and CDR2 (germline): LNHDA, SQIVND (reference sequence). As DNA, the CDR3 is TGTGCCAGTAGGGCAGACAGTTTGCAAGAGACCCAGTACTTC. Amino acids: CASRADSLQETQYF.

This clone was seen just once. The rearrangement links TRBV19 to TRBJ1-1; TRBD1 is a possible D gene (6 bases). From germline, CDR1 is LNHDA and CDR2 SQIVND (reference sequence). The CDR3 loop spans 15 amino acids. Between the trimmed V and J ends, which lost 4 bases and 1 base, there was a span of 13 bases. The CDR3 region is CASSRNRDRNTEAFF. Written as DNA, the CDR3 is TGTGCCAGTAGTAGGAACAGGGATAGGAACACTGAAGCTTTCTTT.

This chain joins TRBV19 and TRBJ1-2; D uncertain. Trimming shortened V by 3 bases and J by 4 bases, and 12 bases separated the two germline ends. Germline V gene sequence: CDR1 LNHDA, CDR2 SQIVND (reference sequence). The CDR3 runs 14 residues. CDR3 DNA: TGTGCCAGTAGTATTCGGCACGAGGTCTATGGCTACACCTTC. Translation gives CASSIRHEVYGYTF.

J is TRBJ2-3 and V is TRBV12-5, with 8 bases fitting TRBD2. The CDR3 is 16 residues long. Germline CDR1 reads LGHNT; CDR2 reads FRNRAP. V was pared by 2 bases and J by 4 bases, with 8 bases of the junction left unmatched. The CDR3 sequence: CASGLPWTSYADTQYF. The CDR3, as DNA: TGTGCTAGTGGTTTGCCCTGGACTAGCTACGCAGATACGCAGTATTTT.

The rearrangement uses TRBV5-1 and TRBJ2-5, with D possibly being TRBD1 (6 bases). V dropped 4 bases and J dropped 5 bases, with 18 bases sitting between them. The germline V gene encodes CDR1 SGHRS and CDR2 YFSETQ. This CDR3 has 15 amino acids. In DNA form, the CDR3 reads TGCGCCAGCAGCCCGAGCGTGACAGGAGAGGAGACCCAGTACTTC. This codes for CASSPSVTGEETQYF.

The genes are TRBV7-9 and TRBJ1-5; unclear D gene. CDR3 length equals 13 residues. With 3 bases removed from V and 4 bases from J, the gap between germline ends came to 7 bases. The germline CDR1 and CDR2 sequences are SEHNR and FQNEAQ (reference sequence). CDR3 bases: TGTGCCAGCAGCTTGGGCAGAAATCAGCCCCAGCATTTT. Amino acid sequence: CASSLGRNQPQHF.

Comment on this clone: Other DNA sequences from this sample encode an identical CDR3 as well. As DNA, the CDR3 is TGTGCCAGCTCACCGGGAGTGTCTGGGGCCAACGTCCTGACTTTC. This encodes CASSPGVSGANVLTF. The gene calls are TRBV18 and TRBJ2-6, with D perhaps matching TRBD2 (5 bases). V was cut by 3 bases and J by 1 base, with 7 bases left in between. The germline V gene has CDR1 KGHSH and CDR2 LQKENI. The CDR3 totals 15 residues.

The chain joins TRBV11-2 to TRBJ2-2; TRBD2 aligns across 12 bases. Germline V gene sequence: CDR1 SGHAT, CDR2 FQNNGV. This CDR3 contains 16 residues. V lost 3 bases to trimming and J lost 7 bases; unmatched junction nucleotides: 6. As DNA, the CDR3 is TGTGCCAGCAGCTTCGGACTAGCGGGATTGGGCGGGGAGCTGTTTTTT. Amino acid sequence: CASSFGLAGLGGELFF.